The clone carrying this T cell receptor (beta chain) turned up a few times. The CDR3 has 15 amino acids. The germline gives CDR1 SGHTA, CDR2 FQGNSA. Trimming removed 4 bases from V and 5 bases from J; junction bases left unmatched: 10. The data were obtained in a study of blood T cells in healthy people across ages. With a J-beta primer mix and a sample-barcoded 5' primer, a second PCR ran about 7 to 12 cycles. A single record per CDR3 protein comes from TCRdb applying MiXCR to the 5' RACE reads. This sample carries roughly 500,000 distinct CDR3 sequences, approximately 27% of them seen once, and the ten largest clones take roughly 18%.

The chain joins TRBV7-2 to TRBJ2-5; 7 bases are a match to TRBD1. The sequenced sample consisted of blood. The TCR was taken from a woman in her sixties or seventies in good health. The CDR3 bases are TGTGCCAGCAGCTCGAAGACAGGGAGACAGGAGACCCAGTACTTC. Residues: CASSSKTGRQETQYF.